This T cell receptor (beta chain) came from a study of CD4 and CD8 cells across lung adenocarcinoma regions. The patients had localized lung adenocarcinoma, a non-small cell subtype. Regarding this clonotype: It is unclear where the CDR3 begins or ends on the DNA, so no DNA is shown, and the CDR3 is as TCRdb lists it.

TCRdb called the PCR reads again in MiXCR, with one record for every CDR3 protein. This sample has around 6,800 distinct CDR3 sequences; under 70% occur once, and the top ten carry about 40%. The specimen was CD8+ T cells from the center of a lung tumor. The receptor comes from a male donor with lung adenocarcinoma. The CD4 and CD8 labels of this study may be unreliable.

The CDR3 region is CASTGIGVGSGANEQSF. The chain couples TRBV6-1 to TRBJ2-1; the DNA was not compared with TRBD1, the D call given in the table. Inclusive of both ends, the CDR3 amounts to 17 amino acids. CDR1 MNHNS and CDR2 SASEGT come from the germline V gene.